This T cell receptor (beta chain) originates from a study of T cell clonality in common variable immunodeficiency. General study points: Fewer deletions and N-nucleotide insertions were reportedly seen in common variable immunodeficiency TCR beta sequences.

Per the germline V gene, CDR1 is SGHTA and CDR2 is FQGNSA. V lost 1 base to trimming and J lost 2 bases, with 9 bases between them. The CDR3 length is 14 residues. As for this clone: No antigen is known for it. The read stops 3 residues short of the end of the CDR3; the missing end is completed from the germline J gene.

Produced via immunoSEQ multiplex PCR; TCRdb's table is partial and in-frame only. The sample gives around 42,000 clones, none seen only once, and the top ten clones hold roughly 5.5%. Sequenced: peripheral blood mononuclear cells. This clonotype was obtained from a human donor with common variable immunodeficiency. The rearrangement joins TRBV7-2 to TRBJ2-7, with no clear D. The CDR3 region is CASSLDSVAYEQYF. The sequenced part of the CDR3 DNA is TGTGCCAGCAGCTTAGACAGTGTGGCCTACGAG.